This T cell receptor (beta chain) came from a study of T cell repertoires in cytomegalovirus infection. At the level of the study: Public TCR beta signatures provided an indication of both CMV infection and a matching HLA type.

The CDR3 is 13 amino acids. J lost 8 bases, V lost 5 bases, and 8 bases had no gene match. Regarding the study as a whole: In two of eight donors, the top clonotype was HLA-C-restricted CMV-specific.

A word on this clonotype: Its antigen is still unknown.

MiXCR was run by TCRdb on the reads, yielding one entry per CDR3 protein. Counted here are 400,000 or so distinct CDR3 sequences, roughly a third occurring once; the ten biggest clones make up around 13%. The genes are TRBV12-3 or TRBV12-4 and TRBJ1-2; 7 bases agree with TRBD1. The sequence was obtained from a human donor in good health (CMV status not recorded). Some clones in this sample may be carry-over from other donors' samples. Sequenced: PBMCs. For the CDR3, the DNA is TGTGCCAGCAGTGCAATAACAGGGGTCGGCTACACCTTC. This codes for CASSAITGVGYTF.